Shown below are 21 T cell receptor beta chains from a single sample sequenced in a study of cytomegalovirus exposure and HLA in healthy donors. Some clones are missing from TCRdb's copy, which holds only in-frame ones; the method was immunoSEQ multiplex PCR. The sample holds approximately 110,000 clones, around nine tenths seen once. Source material: PBMCs. The receptors here all came from a woman between 18 and 29 years old in good health and CMV-seronegative.

The chain carries TRBV27 and TRBJ2-2; D uncertain. The germline V gene encodes CDR1 MNHEY and CDR2 SMNVEV (reference sequence). CDR3 length: 14 amino acids. V was trimmed by 2 bases and J by 5 bases, leaving 9 bases between them. The CDR3 coding sequence is TGTGCCAGCAGTTTAACGCTAGTGACCGGGGAGCTGTTTTTT. Translation gives CASSLTLVTGELFF.

The sample holds a few counts of this clone. This rearrangement joins TRBV27 to TRBJ1-1; D gene unclear. CDR1 MNHEY and CDR2 SMNVEV come from the germline V gene (reference sequence). The CDR3 runs 15 residues. V gave up 9 bases and J gave up 1 base, with 18 bases separating them. The CDR3 DNA is TGTGCCAGGGTCCTCCAGGTGGAGGGGAACACTGAAGCTTTCTTT. Encoded protein: CARVLQVEGNTEAFF.

The chain joins TRBV19 to TRBJ1-5, with D unclear. Germline lookup yields CDR1 LNHDA and CDR2 SQIVND (reference sequence). V was clipped by 6 bases and J by 6 bases, with 15 bases between them. This CDR3 contains 14 residues. The CDR3 coding sequence is TGTGCCAGTAGCGGAGGCCGGACCGTTCAGCCCCAGCATTTT. The encoded protein is CASSGGRTVQPQHF.

The genes are TRBV30 and TRBJ2-7, with D unclear. The germline V gene has CDR1 GTSNPN and CDR2 SVGIG (reference sequence). The V and J ends lost 4 bases and 3 bases respectively, with 10 bases between them. The CDR3 totals 12 residues. CDR3 nucleotides: TGTGCCTGGATTGAGGCCAACTACGAGCAGTACTTC. Its protein is CAWIEANYEQYF.

The chain combines TRBV7-9 with TRBJ1-2; no clear D. The CDR3 length is 12 residues. Germline V gene lookup returns CDR1 SEHNR and CDR2 FQNEAQ (reference sequence). The germline V and J ends were trimmed by 6 bases and 1 base, with 6 bases remaining between them. The CDR3 loop reads CASSFSNYGYTF. DNA of the CDR3: TGTGCCAGCAGTTTTAGTAACTATGGCTACACCTTC.

V gene TRBV10-3 combines with J gene TRBJ2-1, with D possibly matching TRBD1 (6 bases). The CDR3 runs 17 residues. CDR1 and CDR2 from the germline V gene are ENHRY and SYGVKD. V lost 0 bases and J lost 5, with 17 bases in between. CDR3 nucleotides: TGTGCCATCAGTGAGTCACTACAGGGAGTAAAGGACAATGAGCAGTTCTTC. This translates into CAISESLQGVKDNEQFF.

The rearrangement uses TRBV2 and TRBJ2-5; D is perhaps TRBD1 (6 bases). The V gene lost 7 bases and the J gene lost 2 bases, with 11 bases spanning the gap. The CDR3 contains 13 residues. Looked up from germline, CDR1 is SNHLY and CDR2 is FYNNEI. The CDR3 DNA follows: TGTGCCAGCACCCGGACAGAGCAAGAGACCCAGTACTTC. This sequence encodes CASTRTEQETQYF.

The count of this clone is one. The chain is built from TRBV28 and TRBJ2-1, with TRBD2 identical over 7 bases. The junction had 6 bases not matched to a gene; V was cut back by 10 bases and J by 3 bases. The CDR3 consists of 13 residues. From germline, CDR1 is MDHEN and CDR2 SYDVKM. The CDR3 DNA reads as TGTGCCACCGGGAGGCCCCACTACAATGAGCAGTTCTTC. Translation: CATGRPHYNEQFF.

There are a few counts of this clone. The J gene is TRBJ2-3, the V gene TRBV7-2, with 7 bases matching TRBD2. V gave up 5 bases and J gave up 4 bases; unmatched junction bases: 6. This CDR3 comprises 14 residues. The germline CDR1 and CDR2 sequences are SGHTA and FQGNSA. CDR3 region: CASSRGDGADTQYF. Here the CDR3 DNA reads TGTGCCAGCAGCCGGGGGGATGGGGCAGATACGCAGTATTTT.

DNA of the CDR3: TGTGCCAGCAGCTTCAACAGGGGAATGGGGTACTATGGCTACACCTTC. It is translated as CASSFNRGMGYYGYTF. J is TRBJ1-2 and V is TRBV7-6, with TRBD1 identical over 7 bases. Looked up from germline, CDR1 is SGHVS and CDR2 is FNYEAQ. The V and J ends lost 3 bases and 3 bases, in that order; junction bases with no gene match: 10. CDR3 length: 16 amino acids. The full variable domain, rest sourced from reference TRBV7-6 and TRBJ1-2, is GAGVSQSPRYKVTKRGQDVALRCDPISGHVSLYWYRQALGQGPEFLTYFNYEAQQDKSGLPNDRFSAERPEGSISTLTIQRTEQRDSAMYRCASSFNRGMGYYGYTFGSGTRLTVV.

V usage is TRBV7-2 and J usage is TRBJ1-5; D perhaps matches TRBD1 (6 bases). This CDR3 region has 15 residues. The germline V and J ends were trimmed by 5 bases and 1 base, with 12 bases remaining between them. The V gene's germline CDR1 is SGHTA and CDR2 FQGNSA. CDR3 DNA: TGTGCCAGCAGCCCTGTGGGACAAAGCAATCAGCCCCAGCATTTT. Encoded protein: CASSPVGQSNQPQHF.

In DNA form, the CDR3 reads TGTGCCAGCAGCGTAGCTATCACAGATACGCAGTATTTT. This encodes CASSVAITDTQYF. V usage is TRBV9 and J usage is TRBJ2-3; D unresolved. The germline gives CDR1 SGDLS, CDR2 YYNGEE. This CDR3 is 13 amino acids long. Trimming stripped 0 bases from V and 2 bases from J, with 4 bases between.

J is TRBJ2-5 and V is TRBV5-1; no clear D gene. Trimming left V 0 bases short and J 3 bases short, with 15 bases between. Germline lookup yields CDR1 SGHRS and CDR2 YFSETQ. This CDR3 has 16 amino acids. The CDR3 DNA sequence: TGCGCCAGCAGCTTGGAACAGTCGCAGACCGAAGAGACCCAGTACTTC. It is translated as CASSLEQSQTEETQYF.

The rearrangement uses TRBV5-6 and TRBJ1-6, with no clear D. Trimming removed 1 base from V and 7 bases from J, with 9 bases in between. Germline V lookup: CDR1 SGHDT, CDR2 YYEEEE. The length of the CDR3 is 14 residues. The CDR3 DNA is TGTGCCAGCAGCTTGTGGACGGGGAATTCACCCCTCCACTTT. Protein product: CASSLWTGNSPLHF.

V gene TRBV20-1 combines with J gene TRBJ2-7; D unresolved. Germline CDR1 DFQATT, CDR2 SNEGSKA (reference sequence). With 7 bases removed from V and 4 bases from J, the gap between germline ends came to 11 bases. This CDR3 comprises 11 residues. CDR3 sequence reads: CSVRRVYEQYF. For the CDR3, the DNA is TGCAGTGTCCGGAGAGTTTACGAGCAGTACTTC.

The CDR3 sequence is CASSLDAGTEAFF. Written as DNA, the CDR3 is TGCGCCAGCAGCTTGGACGCGGGCACTGAAGCTTTCTTT. This chain connects TRBV5-1 to TRBJ1-1; D remains unclear. V lost 0 bases to trimming and J lost 4 bases, with 7 bases between them. CDR1 and CDR2 from the germline V gene are SGHRS and YFSETQ. The CDR3 runs to 13 residues.

V gene TRBV27 combines with J gene TRBJ1-2, with TRBD1 matching 8 bases. The CDR3 sequence is 15 residues long. Per the germline V gene, CDR1 is MNHEY and CDR2 is SMNVEV (reference sequence). The V gene end was trimmed by 5 bases and the J gene end by 1 base; junction bases not matched to a gene: 6. Here the CDR3 DNA reads TGTGCCAGCAGTCGATTGGACAGGGATAACTATGGCTACACCTTC. This encodes CASSRLDRDNYGYTF.

This clone was counted once. The chain joins TRBV7-6 to TRBJ1-2, with D perhaps TRBD1 (6 bases). V was trimmed by 3 bases and J by 7 bases, leaving 18 bases between them. The length of the CDR3 is 15 residues. The germline gives CDR1 SGHVS, CDR2 FNYEAQ. The CDR3 loop is CASSLMTGPLSGYTF. CDR3 nucleotide sequence: TGTGCCAGCAGCTTGATGACAGGACCCCTATCTGGCTACACCTTC.

This clone was found a few times. The chain links TRBV29-1 to TRBJ1-3, with a weak D call TRBD1 (5 bases). Germline V CDR1 and CDR2: SQVTM, ANQGSEA. V lost 4 bases and J 0 bases, leaving 10 bases between the germline ends. The CDR3 has 14 residues. The CDR3 loop reads CSVGGVLSGNTIYF. CDR3 nucleotides: TGCAGCGTTGGGGGGGTGCTCTCTGGAAACACCATATATTTT. Combining the CDR3 with reference TRBV29-1 and TRBJ1-3 gives the whole variable domain SAVISQKPSRDICQRGTSLTIQCQVDSQVTMMFWYRQQPGQSLTLIATANQGSEATYESGFVIDKFPISRPNLTFSTLTVSNMSPEDSSIYLCSVGGVLSGNTIYFGEGSWLTVV.

This chain connects TRBV28 to TRBJ2-7; D call uncertain. Deletions cut 6 bases from V and 2 bases from J, with 8 bases between. CDR3 length: 12 residues. Germline V gives CDR1 MDHEN, CDR2 SYDVKM. This CDR3 reads CASRRSTYEQYF. CDR3 coding DNA: TGTGCCAGCAGGCGTTCCACCTACGAGCAGTACTTC.

The chain combines TRBV19 with TRBJ2-2, with 7 bases lining up with TRBD2. The CDR3 runs to 14 residues. Germline CDR1 and CDR2: LNHDA and SQIVND (reference sequence). V shed 8 bases, J shed 2 bases, and the junction held 5 bases outside the gene matches. The CDR3 DNA reads TGTGCCAGTGAGGGGAGGGGAAACACCGGGGAGCTGTTTTTT. Protein product: CASEGRGNTGELFF.